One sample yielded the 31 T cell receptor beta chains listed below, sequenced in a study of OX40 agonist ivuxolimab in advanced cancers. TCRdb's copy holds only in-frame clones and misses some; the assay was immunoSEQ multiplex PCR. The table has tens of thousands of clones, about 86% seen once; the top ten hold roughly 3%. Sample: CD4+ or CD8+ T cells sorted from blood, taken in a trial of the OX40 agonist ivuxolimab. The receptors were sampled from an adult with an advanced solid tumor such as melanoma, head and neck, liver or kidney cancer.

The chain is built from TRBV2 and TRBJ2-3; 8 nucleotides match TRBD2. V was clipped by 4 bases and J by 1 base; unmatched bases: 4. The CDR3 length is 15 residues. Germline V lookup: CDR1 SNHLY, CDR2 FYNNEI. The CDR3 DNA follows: TGTGCCAGCAGTGGGAGCGGGGGAGGCACAGATACGCAGTATTTT. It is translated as CASSGSGGGTDTQYF.

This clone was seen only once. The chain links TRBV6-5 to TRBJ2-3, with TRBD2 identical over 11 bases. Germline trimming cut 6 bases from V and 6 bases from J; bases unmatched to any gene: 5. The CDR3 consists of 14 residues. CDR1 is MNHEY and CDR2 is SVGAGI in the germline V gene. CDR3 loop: CASSPTSGTDTQYF. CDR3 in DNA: TGTGCCAGCAGCCCGACTAGCGGGACGGATACGCAGTATTTT.

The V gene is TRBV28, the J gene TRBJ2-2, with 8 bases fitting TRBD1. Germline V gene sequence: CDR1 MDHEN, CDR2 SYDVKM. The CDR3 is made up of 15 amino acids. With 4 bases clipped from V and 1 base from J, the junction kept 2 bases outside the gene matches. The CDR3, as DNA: TGTGCCAGCAGTTCCGGGACAGGGAACACCGGGGAGCTGTTTTTT. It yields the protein CASSSGTGNTGELFF.

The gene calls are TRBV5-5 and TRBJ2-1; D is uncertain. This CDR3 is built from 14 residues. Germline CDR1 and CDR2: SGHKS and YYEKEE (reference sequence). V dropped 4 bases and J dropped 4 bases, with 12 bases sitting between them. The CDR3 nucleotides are TGTGCCAGCAGCAGCGCAAACGGGTACAATGAGCAGTTCTTC. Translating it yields CASSSANGYNEQFF.

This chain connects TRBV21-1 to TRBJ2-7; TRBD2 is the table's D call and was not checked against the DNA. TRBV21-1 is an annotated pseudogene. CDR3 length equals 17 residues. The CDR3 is CASNSGRSGGPPYEQYF. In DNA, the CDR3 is TGTGCCAGCAACTCCGGGAGGAGCGGGGGGCCCCCTTACGAGCAGTACTTC.

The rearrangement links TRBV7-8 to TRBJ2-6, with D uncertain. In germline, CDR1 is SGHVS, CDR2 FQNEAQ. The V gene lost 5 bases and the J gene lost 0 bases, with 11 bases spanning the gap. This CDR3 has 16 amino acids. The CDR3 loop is CASSNPLVSGANVLTF. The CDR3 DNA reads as TGTGCCAGCAGCAATCCCTTAGTCTCTGGGGCCAACGTCCTGACTTTC.

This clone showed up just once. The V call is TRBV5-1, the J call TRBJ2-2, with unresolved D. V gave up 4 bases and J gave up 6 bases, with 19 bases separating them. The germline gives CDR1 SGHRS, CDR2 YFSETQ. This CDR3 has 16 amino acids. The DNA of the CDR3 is TGCGCCAGCAGCGGAAGGACGTTCTCCGAACCCGGGGAGCTGTTTTTT. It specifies CASSGRTFSEPGELFF.

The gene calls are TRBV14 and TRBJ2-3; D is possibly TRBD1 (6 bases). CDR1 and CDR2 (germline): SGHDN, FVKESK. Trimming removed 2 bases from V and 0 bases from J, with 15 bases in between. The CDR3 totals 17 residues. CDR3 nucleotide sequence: TGTGCCAGCAGCCAATTGTTCGGCCAGGGGAGCACAGATACGCAGTATTTT. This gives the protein CASSQLFGQGSTDTQYF.

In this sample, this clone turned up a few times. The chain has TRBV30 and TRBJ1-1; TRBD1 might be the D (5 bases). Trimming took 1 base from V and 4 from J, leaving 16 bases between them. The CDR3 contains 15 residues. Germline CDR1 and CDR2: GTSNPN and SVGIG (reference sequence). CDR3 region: CAWSAHTGGGTEAFF. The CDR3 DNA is TGTGCCTGGAGTGCCCACACAGGCGGGGGCACTGAAGCTTTCTTT.

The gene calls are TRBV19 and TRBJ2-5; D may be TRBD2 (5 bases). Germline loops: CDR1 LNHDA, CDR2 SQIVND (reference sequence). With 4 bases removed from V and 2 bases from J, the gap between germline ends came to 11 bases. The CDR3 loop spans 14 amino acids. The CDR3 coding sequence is TGTGCCAGTAGTACTAGTAGAGGGCAAGAGACCCAGTACTTC. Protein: CASSTSRGQETQYF.

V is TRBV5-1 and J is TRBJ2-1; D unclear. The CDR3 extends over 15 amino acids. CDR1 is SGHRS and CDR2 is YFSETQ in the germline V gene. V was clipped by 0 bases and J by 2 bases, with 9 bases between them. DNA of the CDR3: TGCGCCAGCAGCTTGGAGGTAGAGGCCTACAATGAGCAGTTCTTC. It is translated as CASSLEVEAYNEQFF.

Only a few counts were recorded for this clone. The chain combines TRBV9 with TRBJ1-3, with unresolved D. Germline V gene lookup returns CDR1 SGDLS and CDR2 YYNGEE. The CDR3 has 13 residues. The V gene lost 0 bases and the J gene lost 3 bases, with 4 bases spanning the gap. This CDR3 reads CASSVEGGNTIYF. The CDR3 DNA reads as TGTGCCAGCAGCGTAGAGGGTGGAAACACCATATATTTT.

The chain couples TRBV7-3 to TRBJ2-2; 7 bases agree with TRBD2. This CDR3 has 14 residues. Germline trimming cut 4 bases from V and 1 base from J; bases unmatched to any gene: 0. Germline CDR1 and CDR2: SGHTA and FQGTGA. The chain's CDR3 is CASSSSGNTGELFF. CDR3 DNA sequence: TGTGCCAGCAGCTCTAGCGGGAACACCGGGGAGCTGTTTTTT.

CDR3 nucleotide sequence: TGTGCCTGGAGTCCGACAGGGCTGGAACAGTACTTC. Amino acid sequence: CAWSPTGLEQYF. The V and J genes are TRBV30 and TRBJ2-7; 7 nucleotides line up with TRBD1. This CDR3 is 12 amino acids long. The V gene's germline CDR1 is GTSNPN and CDR2 SVGIG (reference sequence). Trimming took 2 bases from V and 10 from J; bases not matched to a gene: 8.

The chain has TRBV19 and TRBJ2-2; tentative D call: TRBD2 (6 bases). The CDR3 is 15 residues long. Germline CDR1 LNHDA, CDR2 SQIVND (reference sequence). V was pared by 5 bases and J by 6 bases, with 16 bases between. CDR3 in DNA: TGTGCCAGTAGTTACGGGACTGGGCAGTCCGGGGAGCTGTTTTTT. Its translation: CASSYGTGQSGELFF.

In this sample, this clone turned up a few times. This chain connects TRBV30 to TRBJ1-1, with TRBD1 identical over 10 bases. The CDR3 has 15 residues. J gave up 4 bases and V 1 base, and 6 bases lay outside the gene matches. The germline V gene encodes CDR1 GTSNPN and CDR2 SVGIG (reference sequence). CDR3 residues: CAWSAPGQGLTEAFF. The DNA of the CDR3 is TGTGCCTGGAGTGCCCCGGGACAGGGGCTCACTGAAGCTTTCTTT.

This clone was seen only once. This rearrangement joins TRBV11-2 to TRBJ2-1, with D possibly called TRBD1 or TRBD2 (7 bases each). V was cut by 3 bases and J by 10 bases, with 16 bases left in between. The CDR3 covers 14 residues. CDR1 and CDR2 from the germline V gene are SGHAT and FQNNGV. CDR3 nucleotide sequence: TGTGCCAGCAGCTTGAGTCTAGCGGACAGGGAGCAGTTCTTC. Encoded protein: CASSLSLADREQFF.

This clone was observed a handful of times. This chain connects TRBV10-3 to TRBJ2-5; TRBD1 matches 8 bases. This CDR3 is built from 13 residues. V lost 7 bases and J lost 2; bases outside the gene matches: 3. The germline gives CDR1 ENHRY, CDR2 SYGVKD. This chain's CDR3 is CAITDRGQETQYF. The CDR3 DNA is TGTGCCATCACAGACAGGGGTCAAGAGACCCAGTACTTC.

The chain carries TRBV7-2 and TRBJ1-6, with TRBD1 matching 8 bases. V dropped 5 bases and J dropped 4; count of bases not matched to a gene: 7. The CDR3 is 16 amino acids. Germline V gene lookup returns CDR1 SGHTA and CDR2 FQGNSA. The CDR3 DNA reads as TGTGCCAGCAGCCCCCCTGGACAGGGATATAATTCACCCCTCCACTTT. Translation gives CASSPPGQGYNSPLHF.

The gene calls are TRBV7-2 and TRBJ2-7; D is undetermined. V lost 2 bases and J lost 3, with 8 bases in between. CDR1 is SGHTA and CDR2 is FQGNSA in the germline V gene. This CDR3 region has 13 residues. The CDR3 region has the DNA TGTGCCAGCAGCTTATCAGGTGTCTACGAGCAGTACTTC. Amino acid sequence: CASSLSGVYEQYF.

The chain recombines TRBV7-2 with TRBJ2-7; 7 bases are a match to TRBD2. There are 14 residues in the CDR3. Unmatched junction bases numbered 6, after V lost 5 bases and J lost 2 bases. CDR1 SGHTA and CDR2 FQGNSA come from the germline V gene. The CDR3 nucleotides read TGTGCCAGCAGCCTCGGGACTACCCCCTACGAGCAGTACTTC. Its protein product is CASSLGTTPYEQYF.

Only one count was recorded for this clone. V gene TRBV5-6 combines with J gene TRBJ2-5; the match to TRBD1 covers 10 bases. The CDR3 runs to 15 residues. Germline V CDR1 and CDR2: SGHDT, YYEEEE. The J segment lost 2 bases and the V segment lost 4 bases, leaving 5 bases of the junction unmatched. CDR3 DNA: TGTGCCAGCAGCCTGGGACAGGGGATTCAAGAGACCCAGTACTTC. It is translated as CASSLGQGIQETQYF.

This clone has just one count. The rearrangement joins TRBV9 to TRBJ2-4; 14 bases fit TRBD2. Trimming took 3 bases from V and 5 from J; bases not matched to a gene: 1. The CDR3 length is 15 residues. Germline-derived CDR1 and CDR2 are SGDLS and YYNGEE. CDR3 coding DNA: TGTGCCAGCAGCGGACTAGCGGGGGGGCAAAACATTCAGTACTTC. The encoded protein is CASSGLAGGQNIQYF.

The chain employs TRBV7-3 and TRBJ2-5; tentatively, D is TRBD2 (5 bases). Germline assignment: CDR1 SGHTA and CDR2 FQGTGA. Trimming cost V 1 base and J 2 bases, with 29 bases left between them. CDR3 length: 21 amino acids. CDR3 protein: CASSLIVSGLTPRLRQETQYF. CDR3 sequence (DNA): TGTGCCAGCAGCTTAATCGTCAGCGGTTTGACTCCCCGATTGCGGCAAGAGACCCAGTACTTC.

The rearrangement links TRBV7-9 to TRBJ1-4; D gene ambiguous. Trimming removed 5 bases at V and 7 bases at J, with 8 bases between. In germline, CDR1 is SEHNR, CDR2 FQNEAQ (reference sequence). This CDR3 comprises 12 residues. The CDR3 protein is CASSLNIEKLFF. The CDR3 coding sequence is TGTGCCAGCAGCCTTAACATTGAAAAACTGTTTTTT.

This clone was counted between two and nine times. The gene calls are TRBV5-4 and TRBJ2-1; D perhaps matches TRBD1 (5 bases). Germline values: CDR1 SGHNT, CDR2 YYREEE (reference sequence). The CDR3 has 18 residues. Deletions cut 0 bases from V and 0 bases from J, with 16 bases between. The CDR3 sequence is CASSLVGQGQSSYNEQFF. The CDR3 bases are TGTGCCAGCAGCTTGGTGGGGCAGGGCCAAAGCTCCTACAATGAGCAGTTCTTC.

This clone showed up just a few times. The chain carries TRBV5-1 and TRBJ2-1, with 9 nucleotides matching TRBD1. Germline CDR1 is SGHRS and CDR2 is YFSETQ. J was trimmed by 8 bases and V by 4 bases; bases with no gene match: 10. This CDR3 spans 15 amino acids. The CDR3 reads CASSRGQGRVYEQFF. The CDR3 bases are TGCGCCAGCAGCAGGGGACAGGGAAGAGTCTATGAGCAGTTCTTC. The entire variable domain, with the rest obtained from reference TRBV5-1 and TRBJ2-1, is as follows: KAGVTQTPRYLIKTRGQQVTLSCSPISGHRSVSWYQQTPGQGLQFLFEYFSETQRNKGNFPGRFSGRQFSNSRSEMNVSTLELGDSALYLCASSRGQGRVYEQFFGPGTRLTVL.

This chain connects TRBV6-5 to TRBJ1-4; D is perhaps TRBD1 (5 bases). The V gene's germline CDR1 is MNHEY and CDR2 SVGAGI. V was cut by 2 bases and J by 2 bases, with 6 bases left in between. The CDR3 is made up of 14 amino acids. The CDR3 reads CASSYGGTNEKLFF. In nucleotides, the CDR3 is TGTGCCAGCAGTTACGGGGGGACTAATGAAAAACTGTTTTTT.

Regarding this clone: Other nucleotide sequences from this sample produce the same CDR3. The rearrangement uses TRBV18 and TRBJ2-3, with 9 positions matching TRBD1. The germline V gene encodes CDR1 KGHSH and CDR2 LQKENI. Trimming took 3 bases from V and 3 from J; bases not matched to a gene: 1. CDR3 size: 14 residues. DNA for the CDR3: TGTGCCAGCTCACCGGGACAGGGAACAGATACGCAGTATTTT. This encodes CASSPGQGTDTQYF.

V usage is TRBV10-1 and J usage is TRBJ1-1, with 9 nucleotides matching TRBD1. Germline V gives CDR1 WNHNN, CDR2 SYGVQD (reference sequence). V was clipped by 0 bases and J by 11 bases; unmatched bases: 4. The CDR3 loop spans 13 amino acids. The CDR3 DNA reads TGCGCCAGCAGTGAGTCTGGACAGGGGAGCGCTTTCTTT. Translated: CASSESGQGSAFF.

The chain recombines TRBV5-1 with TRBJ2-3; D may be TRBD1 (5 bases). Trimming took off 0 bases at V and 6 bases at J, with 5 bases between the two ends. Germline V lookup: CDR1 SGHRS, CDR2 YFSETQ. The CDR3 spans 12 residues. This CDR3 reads CASSLDRDTQYF. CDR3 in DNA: TGCGCCAGCAGCTTGGACAGGGATACGCAGTATTTT.